These 31 T cell receptor beta chains were all obtained from the same sample, sequenced in a study of T cells in tuberculosis. This table comes from immunoSEQ multiplex PCR, and its TCRdb copy is limited to in-frame clones, with some not included. Among 30,000 to 35,000 clones listed, approximately 96% were seen once. The sequencing sample was made of PBMCs. These receptor sequences come from a donor aged 10-29 years with latent tuberculosis or without tuberculosis infection.

V gene TRBV29-1 combines with J gene TRBJ1-1; 10 positions match TRBD1. This CDR3 has 15 amino acids. V was clipped by 2 bases and J by 3 bases; unmatched bases: 6. Germline V gene sequence: CDR1 SQVTM, CDR2 ANQGSEA. The CDR3 protein is CSVEPHGTGDTEAFF. The CDR3 DNA follows: TGCAGCGTTGAACCCCACGGGACAGGGGACACTGAAGCTTTCTTT.

This clone was seen only a few times. The chain recombines TRBV15 with TRBJ2-1, with TRBD2 matching 7 bases. The V gene end was trimmed by 2 bases and the J gene end by 11 bases; junction bases not matched to a gene: 9. Germline loops: CDR1 LNHNV, CDR2 YYDKDF (reference sequence). The CDR3 length is 14 residues. The CDR3 protein is CATSRRLAEPQQFF. The CDR3 DNA is TGTGCCACCAGCAGACGTCTAGCGGAGCCGCAGCAGTTCTTC.

This chain links TRBV4-1 with TRBJ2-7, with D possibly TRBD1 on 5 matching bases. Trimming took 0 bases from V and 3 from J, leaving 15 bases between them. The V gene's germline CDR1 is MGHRA and CDR2 YSYEKL. The CDR3 extends over 16 amino acids. This chain's CDR3 is CASSQDERVQGYEQYF. The CDR3 coding sequence is TGCGCCAGCAGCCAAGATGAAAGGGTTCAGGGCTACGAGCAGTACTTC.

This chain uses TRBV27 with TRBJ1-1, with D possibly matching TRBD1 (5 bases). The CDR3 sequence is 16 residues long. The germline V and J ends were trimmed by 2 bases and 6 bases, with 19 bases remaining between them. The germline V gene encodes CDR1 MNHEY and CDR2 SMNVEV (reference sequence). The CDR3 DNA sequence: TGTGCCAGCAGTTTACGTCCAGGGTCGGGAGTCGCTGAAGCTTTCTTT. It specifies CASSLRPGSGVAEAFF.

V is TRBV6-5 and J is TRBJ1-2; D is undetermined. CDR3 length: 11 amino acids. V lost 5 bases, J lost 6 bases, and 7 bases lay in between. Germline lookup yields CDR1 MNHEY and CDR2 SVGAGI. The CDR3 sequence: CASSEPDGYTF. CDR3 DNA: TGTGCCAGCAGTGAACCGGATGGCTACACCTTC.

The chain carries TRBV28 and TRBJ2-1; TRBD1 is a possible D gene (5 bases). Germline loops: CDR1 MDHEN, CDR2 SYDVKM. The CDR3 contains 15 residues. The germline V and J ends were trimmed by 1 base and 4 bases, with 11 bases remaining between them. CDR3 loop: CASSLSLGQYNEQFF. The CDR3 DNA reads TGTGCCAGCAGTTTATCTTTGGGGCAGTACAATGAGCAGTTCTTC.

The V gene is TRBV6-1, the J gene TRBJ2-3; no definite D call. From germline, CDR1 is MNHNS and CDR2 SASEGT. V lost 3 bases, J lost 0 bases, and 10 bases lay in between. This CDR3 has 15 residues. The CDR3 is CASSESVRSTDTQYF. The CDR3, as DNA: TGTGCCAGCAGTGAGAGTGTGAGGAGCACAGATACGCAGTATTTT.

CDR3 sequence (DNA): TGTGCCACCAGCGGGTTGGACAGGGGAGATGGCTACACCTTC. Amino acids: CATSGLDRGDGYTF. This rearrangement joins TRBV15 to TRBJ1-2; the match to TRBD1 covers 9 bases. Germline V gene sequence: CDR1 LNHNV, CDR2 YYDKDF (reference sequence). The junction had 7 bases not matched to a gene; V was cut back by 5 bases and J by 6 bases. This CDR3 spans 14 amino acids.

This sequence joins TRBV10-3 and TRBJ1-1, with D unclear. Trimming pared 11 bases from V and 3 bases from J, leaving 16 bases between. This CDR3 has 13 residues. Germline V lookup: CDR1 ENHRY, CDR2 SYGVKD. CDR3 amino acids: CASSFGGHTEAFF. In nucleotides, the CDR3 is TGTGCCTCAAGTTTCGGCGGGCACACTGAAGCTTTCTTT.

The rearrangement links TRBV6-1 to TRBJ2-2, with 9 positions matching TRBD2. The V gene end was trimmed by 1 base and the J gene end by 6 bases; junction bases not matched to a gene: 3. Per germline, CDR1 MNHNS and CDR2 SASEGT. The CDR3 consists of 15 residues. The DNA for the CDR3 is TGTGCCAGCAGTGAAGGAATAGCGGGAGCCGGGGAGCTGTTTTTT. It yields the protein CASSEGIAGAGELFF.

The V gene is TRBV4-1, the J gene TRBJ2-7, with 10 nucleotides matching TRBD1. CDR3 size: 14 residues. Germline values: CDR1 MGHRA, CDR2 YSYEKL. Losses at the gene ends were 4 bases for V and 2 bases for J; bases not matched to a gene: 2. The CDR3 is CASSRGQGTYEQYF. The CDR3, as DNA: TGCGCCAGCAGCCGGGGACAGGGGACCTACGAGCAGTACTTC.

The chain employs TRBV7-9 and TRBJ2-7; 8 bases align to TRBD2. The germline CDR1 and CDR2 sequences are SEHNR and FQNEAQ (reference sequence). V shed 5 bases, J shed 13 bases, and the junction held 19 bases outside the gene matches. This CDR3 contains 15 residues. The CDR3 nucleotides are TGTGCCAGCAGCCCCAATAGCGGGGCAGGGGCGGGTGTATACTTC. It is translated as CASSPNSGAGAGVYF.

V and J are TRBV7-6 and TRBJ2-7, with 11 bases lining up with TRBD2. The junction had 4 bases not matched to a gene; V was cut back by 5 bases and J by 4 bases. From germline, CDR1 is SGHVS and CDR2 FNYEAQ. The CDR3 extends over 14 amino acids. In nucleotides, the CDR3 is TGTGCCAGCAGCCGTGGACTAGCGGGTTACGAGCAGTACTTC. Amino acid sequence: CASSRGLAGYEQYF.

V gene TRBV18 combines with J gene TRBJ2-6; D unresolved. CDR3 size: 17 residues. Trimming stripped 0 bases from V and 0 bases from J, with 9 bases between. Per the germline V gene, CDR1 is KGHSH and CDR2 is LQKENI. The CDR3: CASSPPRTSSGANVLTF. Written as DNA, the CDR3 is TGTGCCAGCTCACCACCGAGAACGTCCTCTGGGGCCAACGTCCTGACTTTC. The full variable domain, in which reference TRBV18 and TRBJ2-6 provide the parts outside the CDR3, is NAGVMQNPRHLVRRRGQEARLRCSPMKGHSHVYWYRQLPEEGLKFMVYLQKENIIDESGMPKERFSAEFPKEGPSILRIQQVVRGDSAAYFCASSPPRTSSGANVLTFGAGSRLTVL.

The V gene is TRBV6-6, the J gene TRBJ2-3; a weak D match, TRBD2 (5 bases). Germline V gene sequence: CDR1 MNHNY, CDR2 SVGAGI (reference sequence). The CDR3 spans 14 residues. V lost 2 bases to trimming and J lost 5 bases, with 11 bases between them. CDR3 coding DNA: TGTGCCAGCAGTTACGCTTTGGCGGGAGATACGCAGTATTTT. Residues: CASSYALAGDTQYF.

The chain uses TRBV30 and TRBJ1-4, with D perhaps TRBD1 (6 bases). Per germline, CDR1 GTSNPN and CDR2 SVGIG (reference sequence). The CDR3 is made up of 13 amino acids. Trimming removed 3 bases at V and 8 bases at J, with 13 bases between. CDR3 nucleotides: TGTGCCTGGAGCGGGGGGCAGAAGGAAAAACTGTTTTTT. As protein: CAWSGGQKEKLFF.

The chain combines TRBV27 with TRBJ2-1; the match to TRBD2 covers 8 bases. Germline loops: CDR1 MNHEY, CDR2 SMNVEV (reference sequence). J was trimmed by 9 bases and V by 9 bases; bases with no gene match: 4. This CDR3 is 11 amino acids long. CDR3 coding DNA: TGTGCCAGTCCGAGCGGGAGTGAGCAGTTCTTC. Translated: CASPSGSEQFF.

The chain combines TRBV19 with TRBJ2-6, with a tentative D call TRBD1 (5 bases). Germline V gene data show CDR1 as LNHDA and CDR2 as SQIVND (reference sequence). V lost 6 bases to trimming and J lost 0 bases, with 9 bases between them. The CDR3 length is 15 residues. The chain's CDR3 is CASRPTGSGANVLTF. Written as DNA, the CDR3 is TGTGCCAGTAGGCCTACAGGCTCTGGGGCCAACGTCCTGACTTTC.

The chain is built from TRBV7-2 and TRBJ2-2; D perhaps matches TRBD2 (6 bases). The CDR3 extends over 15 amino acids. V was clipped by 2 bases and J by 4 bases, with 11 bases between them. Looked up from germline, CDR1 is SGHTA and CDR2 is FQGNSA. Here the CDR3 DNA reads TGTGCCAGCAGCTTACCCCACGGGAGCACCGGGGAGCTGTTTTTT. Translating it yields CASSLPHGSTGELFF. Full variable domain (outside the CDR3, taken from reference TRBV7-2 and TRBJ2-2): GAGVSQSPSNKVTEKGKDVELRCDPISGHTALYWYRQSLGQGLEFLIYFQGNSAPDKSGLPSDRFSAERTGGSVSTLTIQRTQQEDSAVYLCASSLPHGSTGELFFGEGSRLTVL.

The chain couples TRBV4-1 to TRBJ1-3; possible D gene TRBD1, 6 bases. Per the germline V gene, CDR1 is MGHRA and CDR2 is YSYEKL. The V and J ends lost 4 bases and 0 bases respectively, with 10 bases between them. This CDR3 comprises 15 residues. The CDR3 sequence: CASSLQGYSGNTIYF. The CDR3 DNA reads as TGCGCCAGCAGCCTACAGGGTTACTCTGGAAACACCATATATTTT.

V usage is TRBV10-3 and J usage is TRBJ2-1; D may be TRBD2 (6 bases). V gave up 4 bases and J gave up 6 bases, with 16 bases separating them. The germline V gene encodes CDR1 ENHRY and CDR2 SYGVKD. The CDR3 covers 15 residues. DNA of the CDR3: TGTGCCATCAGTGGGCCGGGACTGGCCCTCAATGAGCAGTTCTTC. This translates into CAISGPGLALNEQFF.

The chain has TRBV2 and TRBJ1-2; 9 nucleotides align to TRBD1. The junction had 4 bases not matched to a gene; V was cut back by 5 bases and J by 3 bases. The CDR3 consists of 14 residues. Per germline, CDR1 SNHLY and CDR2 FYNNEI. The CDR3 region is CASSIWTGDYGYTF. The CDR3 bases are TGTGCCAGCAGTATATGGACAGGGGACTATGGCTACACCTTC.

V is TRBV6-1 and J is TRBJ1-2, with D tentatively TRBD1 (6 bases). The CDR3 has 15 residues. V lost 6 bases, J lost 3 bases, and 17 bases lay in between. CDR1 MNHNS and CDR2 SASEGT come from the germline V gene. The CDR3 DNA reads as TGTGCCAGCAGCTTAACACAGGGCCCCTACTATGGCTACACCTTC. This sequence encodes CASSLTQGPYYGYTF.

This chain uses TRBV6-6 with TRBJ2-7; D ambiguous. The CDR3 contains 11 residues. Germline-derived CDR1 and CDR2 are MNHNY and SVGAGI (reference sequence). The V gene lost 6 bases and the J gene lost 5 bases, with 8 bases spanning the gap. The CDR3 DNA reads as TGTGCCAGCAGAACCCAGAACGAGCAGTACTTC. It specifies CASRTQNEQYF.

This chain joins TRBV27 and TRBJ2-1; the D is unclear. V shed 4 bases and J shed 12 bases, with 22 bases lying between them. The germline V gene encodes CDR1 MNHEY and CDR2 SMNVEV (reference sequence). The CDR3 has 15 residues. The DNA for the CDR3 is TGTGCCAGCAGTTCACAAGCGCCGATAGGTAGTAGGCAGTTCTTC. Residues: CASSSQAPIGSRQFF.

The chain carries TRBV29-1 and TRBJ1-2; TRBD1 is a possible D gene (5 bases). The CDR3 loop spans 14 amino acids. The germline CDR1 and CDR2 sequences are SQVTM and ANQGSEA. The V end lost 3 bases, the J end lost 1 base, and 12 bases lay between the germline ends. The CDR3 nucleotides read TGCAGCGTTGAGCCAGGGTTACATAACTATGGCTACACCTTC. Encoded protein: CSVEPGLHNYGYTF.

V and J are TRBV13 and TRBJ1-2; 9 bases are shared with TRBD1. This CDR3 has 16 amino acids. V lost 4 bases to trimming and J lost 1 base; unmatched junction nucleotides: 7. Germline CDR1 and CDR2: PRHDT and FYEKMQ (reference sequence). CDR3 bases: TGTGCCAGCAGCTCGGGACAGGGAACTATTAACTATGGCTACACCTTC. Its protein product is CASSSGQGTINYGYTF.

The chain joins TRBV5-8 to TRBJ2-7; D possibly corresponds to TRBD1 (6 bases). Germline V lookup: CDR1 SGHTS, CDR2 YDEGEE. V lost 1 base and J lost 2, with 19 bases in between. The CDR3 has 17 amino acids. CDR3 protein: CASSLRRRQGYTYEQYF. In nucleotides, the CDR3 is TGTGCCAGCAGCTTGAGGCGGCGCCAGGGGTATACCTACGAGCAGTACTTC. The entire variable domain, with the rest obtained from reference TRBV5-8 and TRBJ2-7, is as follows: EAGVTQSPTHLIKTRGQQATLRCSPISGHTSVYWYQQALGLGLQFLLWYDEGEERNRGNFPPRFSGRQFPNYSSELNVNALELEDSALYLCASSLRRRQGYTYEQYFGPGTRLTVT.

The J gene is TRBJ2-7, the V gene TRBV4-1; D remains unclear. The CDR3 sequence is 13 residues long. Germline loops: CDR1 MGHRA, CDR2 YSYEKL. Between the trimmed V and J ends, which lost 1 base and 5 bases, there was a span of 9 bases. The CDR3 sequence: CASSQVRTDEQYF. The DNA of the CDR3 is TGCGCCAGCAGCCAAGTTAGAACGGACGAGCAGTACTTC.

V and J are TRBV5-1 and TRBJ2-2; D gene uncertain. The germline V gene encodes CDR1 SGHRS and CDR2 YFSETQ. Trimming cost V 4 bases and J 5 bases, with 21 bases left between them. CDR3 length equals 17 residues. The CDR3, as DNA: TGCGCCAGCAGCCCTGACCACCTCGCCTTACAGACCGGGGAGCTGTTTTTT. This gives the protein CASSPDHLALQTGELFF.

The V gene is TRBV5-1, the J gene TRBJ2-7, with 9 nucleotides matching TRBD1. Germline CDR1 is SGHRS and CDR2 is YFSETQ. Losses at the gene ends were 4 bases for V and 5 bases for J; bases not matched to a gene: 7. The CDR3 contains 14 residues. CDR3 in amino acids: CASSRDRVVNEQYF. The CDR3 DNA follows: TGCGCCAGCAGCCGGGACAGGGTTGTTAACGAGCAGTACTTC. The full variable domain, in which reference TRBV5-1 and TRBJ2-7 provide the parts outside the CDR3, is KAGVTQTPRYLIKTRGQQVTLSCSPISGHRSVSWYQQTPGQGLQFLFEYFSETQRNKGNFPGRFSGRQFSNSRSEMNVSTLELGDSALYLCASSRDRVVNEQYFGPGTRLTVT.